One sample yielded the 21 T cell receptor beta chains listed below, sequenced in a study of OX40 agonist ivuxolimab in advanced cancers. Produced via immunoSEQ multiplex PCR; TCRdb's table is partial and in-frame only. The sample comprises under 25,000 clones, roughly 80% of which are singletons, and approximately 25% rests with the top ten. The sample in question was CD4+ or CD8+ T cells sorted from blood, obtained in a trial of the OX40 agonist ivuxolimab. These receptors originate from an adult with an advanced solid tumor such as melanoma, head and neck, liver or kidney cancer.

The V call is TRBV7-6, the J call TRBJ1-2; D is uncertain. V was trimmed by 1 base and J by 6 bases, leaving 6 bases between them. Per germline, CDR1 SGHVS and CDR2 FNYEAQ. This CDR3 region has 12 residues. The CDR3 sequence: CASSLDNDGYTF. CDR3 coding DNA: TGTGCCAGCAGCTTAGACAACGATGGCTACACCTTC.

The CDR3 protein is CASSVKTGVNYGYTF. The CDR3 bases are TGCGCCAGCAGCGTTAAAACAGGGGTTAACTATGGCTACACCTTC. The chain has TRBV5-1 and TRBJ1-2; 7 bases fit TRBD1. V lost 4 bases and J lost 1; bases outside the gene matches: 7. The CDR3 is made up of 15 amino acids. Germline loops: CDR1 SGHRS, CDR2 YFSETQ.

This clone came up many times. The V and J genes are TRBV7-6 and TRBJ1-4; D possibly corresponds to TRBD1 (5 bases). The CDR3 covers 15 residues. V was shortened by 6 bases and J by 3 bases, with 14 bases between the two germline ends. Per the germline V gene, CDR1 is SGHVS and CDR2 is FNYEAQ. In DNA form, the CDR3 reads TGTGCCAGCAGTTTTCGGGACGCCTCTAATGAAAAACTGTTTTTT. Protein product: CASSFRDASNEKLFF. Full variable domain (missing parts from reference TRBV7-6 and TRBJ1-4): GAGVSQSPRYKVTKRGQDVALRCDPISGHVSLYWYRQALGQGPEFLTYFNYEAQQDKSGLPNDRFSAERPEGSISTLTIQRTEQRDSAMYRCASSFRDASNEKLFFGSGTQLSVL.

The genes are TRBV4-1 and TRBJ1-6; D not resolved. The CDR3 has 14 residues. Germline V gives CDR1 MGHRA, CDR2 YSYEKL. Trimming left V 0 bases short and J 5 bases short, with 5 bases between. The CDR3 bases are TGCGCCAGCAGCCAAGAGGGCCATAATTCACCCCTCCACTTT. It yields the protein CASSQEGHNSPLHF.

The chain combines TRBV6-5 with TRBJ2-2; no clear D. Germline values: CDR1 MNHEY, CDR2 SVGAGI. CDR3 length equals 16 residues. V lost 4 bases and J lost 2, with 14 bases in between. The chain's CDR3 is CASSSLVLPNTGELFF. The CDR3 nucleotides read TGTGCCAGCAGTTCATTGGTACTTCCCAACACCGGGGAGCTGTTTTTT.

The rearrangement uses TRBV27 and TRBJ1-5; D is ambiguous. V lost 10 bases and J 6 bases, leaving 13 bases between the germline ends. CDR3 size: 12 residues. Germline CDR1 reads MNHEY; CDR2 reads SMNVEV (reference sequence). DNA for the CDR3: TGTGCCACCGGCGAGGGCGGTCAGCCCCAGCATTTT. Amino acids: CATGEGGQPQHF.

This chain links TRBV27 with TRBJ2-2; D tentatively reads TRBD1 or TRBD2 (6 bases each). V gave up 4 bases and J gave up 6 bases, with 15 bases separating them. The CDR3 is 15 residues long. Germline V CDR1 and CDR2: MNHEY, SMNVEV (reference sequence). The CDR3 DNA is TGTGCCAGCAGTTCCATCGCGGGGACACCCGGGGAGCTGTTTTTT. Protein sequence: CASSSIAGTPGELFF.

By share, this clone counts as medium-sized. The chain employs TRBV10-1 and TRBJ2-7; the match to TRBD2 covers 10 bases. The V gene's germline CDR1 is WNHNN and CDR2 SYGVQD (reference sequence). J was trimmed by 2 bases and V by 2 bases; bases with no gene match: 9. There are 17 residues in the CDR3. CDR3 sequence (DNA): TGCGCCAGCAGTGAGGACTCCCTAGCGGGAGTTCCCTACGAGCAGTACTTC. Its translation: CASSEDSLAGVPYEQYF.

The gene calls are TRBV6-5 and TRBJ2-4; 8 nucleotides match TRBD2. This CDR3 has 16 amino acids. The germline V gene has CDR1 MNHEY and CDR2 SVGAGI. Unmatched junction bases numbered 12, after V lost 4 bases and J lost 7 bases. CDR3 in DNA: TGTGCCAGCAGTTCAACGACCGGGACTAGGAGGAACATTCAGTACTTC. Protein product: CASSSTTGTRRNIQYF.

This chain connects TRBV2 to TRBJ2-2; D is undetermined. V was shortened by 2 bases and J by 1 base, with 23 bases between the two germline ends. The germline V gene encodes CDR1 SNHLY and CDR2 FYNNEI. CDR3 length: 20 amino acids. The DNA of the CDR3 is TGTGCCAGCAGTGAATTTCCTCTTGAAGGTTTGGCGCAGAACACCGGGGAGCTGTTTTTT. This translates into CASSEFPLEGLAQNTGELFF.

J is TRBJ2-5 and V is TRBV10-3; TRBD2 agrees at 8 bases. Gene TRBJ2-7 matches the end of the DNA better, so the J call may be wrong. The CDR3 covers 12 residues. The germline CDR1 and CDR2 sequences are ENHRY and SYGVKD. In DNA form, the CDR3 reads TGTGCCATCCGAGCGGGAGCCTACGAGCAGTACTTC. Its protein product is CAIRAGAYEQYF.

The rearrangement links TRBV5-4 to TRBJ1-2; the D gene is possibly TRBD1 (6 bases). Germline V gene data show CDR1 as SGHNT and CDR2 as YYREEE (reference sequence). This CDR3 spans 12 amino acids. The ends were cut back, 5 bases at V and 8 bases at J, with 13 bases in the middle. In DNA, the CDR3 is TGTGCCAGCAGTAACAAGGGGGACGGCTACACCTTC. Protein: CASSNKGDGYTF. The full variable domain, rest sourced from reference TRBV5-4 and TRBJ1-2, is ETGVTQSPTHLIKTRGQQVTLRCSSQSGHNTVSWYQQALGQGPQFIFQYYREEENGRGNFPPRFSGLQFPNYSSELNVNALELDDSALYLCASSNKGDGYTFGSGTRLTVV.

This clone was detected a few times. This rearrangement joins TRBV2 to TRBJ1-1; no definite D call. The CDR3 runs 13 residues. V lost 2 bases, J lost 0 bases, and 4 bases lay in between. Germline V gives CDR1 SNHLY, CDR2 FYNNEI. CDR3 in amino acids: CASSERMNTEAFF. The CDR3 nucleotides are TGTGCCAGCAGTGAACGGATGAACACTGAAGCTTTCTTT.

The J gene is TRBJ1-1, the V gene TRBV5-4; a weak D match, TRBD1 (5 bases). V was pared by 4 bases and J by 1 base, with 14 bases between. This CDR3 has 15 amino acids. CDR1 is SGHNT and CDR2 is YYREEE in the germline V gene (reference sequence). The CDR3 DNA follows: TGTGCCAGCAGCCCTGATCGGGGGGGGAACACTGAAGCTTTCTTT. It codes for CASSPDRGGNTEAFF.

The chain recombines TRBV13 with TRBJ2-7; no definite D call. Germline assignment: CDR1 PRHDT and CDR2 FYEKMQ (reference sequence). The CDR3 is 13 residues long. Trimming removed 4 bases from V and 3 bases from J, with 10 bases in between. In nucleotides, the CDR3 is TGTGCCAGCAGCTCCCGTCCTCACTACGAGCAGTACTTC. Its protein is CASSSRPHYEQYF. The full variable domain, completed using reference TRBV13 and TRBJ2-7, is AAGVIQSPRHLIKEKRETATLKCYPIPRHDTVYWYQQGPGQDPQFLISFYEKMQSDKGSIPDRFSAQQFSDYHSELNMSSLELGDSALYFCASSSRPHYEQYFGPGTRLTVT.

The J gene is TRBJ2-2, the V gene TRBV2; D is undetermined. This CDR3 region has 14 residues. CDR1 and CDR2 (germline): SNHLY, FYNNEI. Trimming took 2 bases from V and 4 from J, leaving 8 bases between them. CDR3 protein: CASSEQVVTGELFF. DNA for the CDR3: TGTGCCAGCAGTGAACAGGTGGTCACCGGGGAGCTGTTTTTT. The variable domain in full, completed from reference TRBV2 and TRBJ2-2, reads EPEVTQTPSHQVTQMGQEVILRCVPISNHLYFYWYRQILGQKVEFLVSFYNNEISEKSEIFDDQFSVERPDGSNFTLKIRSTKLEDSAMYFCASSEQVVTGELFFGEGSRLTVL.

Within the sample, this clone is large. The chain employs TRBV30 and TRBJ1-1, with D uncertain. V lost 1 base to trimming and J lost 1 base, with 10 bases between them. Germline assignment: CDR1 GTSNPN and CDR2 SVGIG (reference sequence). This CDR3 is built from 14 residues. CDR3 amino acids: CAWSDFRPNTEAFF. The CDR3 DNA sequence: TGTGCCTGGAGTGACTTTAGGCCGAACACTGAAGCTTTCTTT.

J is TRBJ2-2 and V is TRBV5-1; D is perhaps TRBD1 (5 bases). The CDR3 has 13 residues. V lost 0 bases, J lost 5 bases, and 5 bases lay in between. Germline loops: CDR1 SGHRS, CDR2 YFSETQ. The CDR3 reads CASSLAGTGELFF. CDR3 sequence (DNA): TGCGCCAGCAGCTTGGCAGGGACCGGGGAGCTGTTTTTT.

V usage is TRBV4-1 and J usage is TRBJ1-2; D not resolved. Trimming cost V 3 bases and J 1 base, with 9 bases left between them. The CDR3 totals 14 residues. The germline CDR1 and CDR2 sequences are MGHRA and YSYEKL. Here the CDR3 reads CASSHRGGNYGYTF. DNA of the CDR3: TGCGCCAGCAGCCATCGGGGTGGTAACTATGGCTACACCTTC.

This sequence joins TRBV11-3 and TRBJ2-7; no clear D. In germline, CDR1 is SGHNT, CDR2 YENEEA. The V gene lost 5 bases and the J gene lost 7 bases, with 15 bases spanning the gap. The CDR3 consists of 13 residues. The CDR3 DNA reads TGTGCCAGCAGCCCTACTACGGTCTGGGAGCAGTACTTC. The encoded protein is CASSPTTVWEQYF.

This chain joins TRBV4-3 and TRBJ2-3; 9 bases map to TRBD2. In germline, CDR1 is LGHNA, CDR2 YSLEER. V shed 0 bases, J shed 3 bases, and the junction held 7 bases outside the gene matches. The CDR3 runs 17 residues. DNA for the CDR3: TGCGCCAGCAGCCAAGAGGGGACTAGCCCATTAACAGATACGCAGTATTTT. It codes for CASSQEGTSPLTDTQYF.